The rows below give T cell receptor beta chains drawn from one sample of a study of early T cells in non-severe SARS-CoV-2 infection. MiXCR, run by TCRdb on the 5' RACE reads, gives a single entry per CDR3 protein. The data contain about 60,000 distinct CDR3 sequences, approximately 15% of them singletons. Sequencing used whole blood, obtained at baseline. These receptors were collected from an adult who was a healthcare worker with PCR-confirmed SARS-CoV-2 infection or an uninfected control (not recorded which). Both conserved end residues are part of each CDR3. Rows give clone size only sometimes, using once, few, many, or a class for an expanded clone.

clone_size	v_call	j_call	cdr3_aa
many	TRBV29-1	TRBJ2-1	CSVVHSSYNEQFF
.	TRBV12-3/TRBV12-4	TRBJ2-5	CASSDTRSGETQYF
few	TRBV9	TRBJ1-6	CASSVDPGRNSPLHF
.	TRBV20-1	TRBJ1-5	CSARGGFNQPQHF
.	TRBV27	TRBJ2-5	CASSLAVKETQYF
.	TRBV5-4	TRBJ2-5	CASSASYGGETQYF
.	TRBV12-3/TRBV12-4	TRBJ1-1	CASTFPPTEAFF
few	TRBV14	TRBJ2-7	CASRGDHYEQYF
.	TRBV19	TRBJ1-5	CASSPRQGESNQPQHF
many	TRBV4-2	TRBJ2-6	CASSQDRPRPSGNNVLTF
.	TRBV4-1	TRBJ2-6	CASSQVRSGANVLTF
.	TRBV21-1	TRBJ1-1	CASSKEWQGADTEAFF
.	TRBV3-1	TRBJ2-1	CASSQGLAENNEQFF
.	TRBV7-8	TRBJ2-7	CASSQPTGTGTEQYF
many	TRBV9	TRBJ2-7	CASSVTGNSYEQYF
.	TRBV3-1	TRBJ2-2	CASSQDSFGTGWNTGELFF
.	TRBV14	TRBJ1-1	CASSQSGNSAFF
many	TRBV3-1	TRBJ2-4	CASTLTGAKNIQYF
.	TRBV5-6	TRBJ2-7	CASSRDTHEQYF
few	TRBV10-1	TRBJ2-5	CASTPRGQGYQETQYF
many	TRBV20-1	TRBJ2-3	CSAMVGATDTQYF
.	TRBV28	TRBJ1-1	CASSLSTGGSAEAFF
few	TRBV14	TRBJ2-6	CASSQWASSGANVLTF
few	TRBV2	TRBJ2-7	CASPPAGRPYEQYF
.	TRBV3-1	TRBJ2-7	CASSQENHYEQYF
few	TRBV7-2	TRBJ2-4	CASSLGLVQNIQYF
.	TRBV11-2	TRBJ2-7	CASSLDWQEIYEQYF
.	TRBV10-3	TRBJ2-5	CAISETGPETQYF
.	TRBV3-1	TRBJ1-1	CASSQGQMNTEAFF
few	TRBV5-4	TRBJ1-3	CASSSRQGSGNTIYF
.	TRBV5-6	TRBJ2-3	CASSLIGTDTQYF